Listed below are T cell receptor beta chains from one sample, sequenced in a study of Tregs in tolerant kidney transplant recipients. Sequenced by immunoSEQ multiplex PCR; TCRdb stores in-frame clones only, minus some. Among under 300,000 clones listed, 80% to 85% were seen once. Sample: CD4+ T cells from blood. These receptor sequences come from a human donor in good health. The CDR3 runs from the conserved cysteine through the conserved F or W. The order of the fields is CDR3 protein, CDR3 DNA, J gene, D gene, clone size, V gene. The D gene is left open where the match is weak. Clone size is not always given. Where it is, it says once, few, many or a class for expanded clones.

CASSYLSGGNGYTF	TGTGCCAGCAGTTATCTGTCAGGGGGAAATGGCTACACCTTC	TRBJ1-2	TRBD1	once	TRBV6-6
CASSVGQTSGRANTGELFF	TGTGCCAGCAGCGTAGGGCAGACTAGCGGGAGGGCCAACACCGGGGAGCTGTTTTTT	TRBJ2-2	TRBD2	.	TRBV9
CASSPQTKNTEAFF	TGTGCCAGCAGTCCACAAACAAAGAACACTGAAGCTTTCTTT	TRBJ1-1	.	.	TRBV6-6
CASSQGGLYGNQPQHF	TGCGCCAGCAGCCAAGGGGGCCTCTATGGCAATCAGCCCCAGCATTTT	TRBJ1-5	.	.	TRBV4-1
CASTGTFPSYEQYF	TGTGCCAGCACCGGGACATTCCCCTCCTACGAGCAGTACTTC	TRBJ2-7	.	.	TRBV25-1
CASSLYISGGGELFF	TGCGCCAGCAGCTTGTATATTTCCGGGGGCGGGGAGCTGTTTTTT	TRBJ2-2	.	.	TRBV5-1
CASSEQGMGETQYF	TGCGCCAGCAGCGAACAGGGGATGGGAGAGACCCAGTACTTC	TRBJ2-5	TRBD1	few	TRBV5-1
CASSLRSTDTQYF	TGTGCCAGCAGTCTGCGTAGCACAGATACGCAGTATTTT	TRBJ2-3	.	.	TRBV6-5
CASSLFPPGQQNTEAFF	TGCGCCAGCAGCTTGTTTCCTCCGGGACAGCAGAACACTGAAGCTTTCTTT	TRBJ1-1	TRBD1	few	TRBV5-1
CASSPGGGAGTEAFF	TGTGCCAGCAGCCCCGGCGGGGGGGCGGGCACTGAAGCTTTCTTT	TRBJ1-1	.	.	TRBV5-4
CASSISSYEQYF	TGTGCCAGCAGCATCAGCTCCTACGAGCAGTACTTC	TRBJ2-7	.	.	TRBV5-4
CASRDRANYEQYF	TGTGCCAGCAGAGACAGGGCGAACTACGAGCAGTACTTC	TRBJ2-7	TRBD1	.	TRBV7-2
CASRSRQNQETQYF	TGTGCCAGCAGGAGTCGACAGAACCAAGAGACCCAGTACTTC	TRBJ2-5	.	.	TRBV2
CASSRQLNQPQHF	TGTGCCAGCAGTCGACAGCTTAATCAGCCCCAGCATTTT	TRBJ1-5	.	.	TRBV6-6
CAAGRGSYGYTF	TGTGCCGCGGGCAGGGGCAGCTATGGCTACACCTTC	TRBJ1-2	.	.	TRBV30
CASSIGTDTQYF	TGTGCCAGTAGTATAGGCACAGATACGCAGTATTTT	TRBJ2-3	.	.	TRBV19
CASSPGSPSFYSNQPQHF	TGTGCCAGCAGCCCCGGGTCCCCGAGTTTTTATAGCAATCAGCCCCAGCATTTT	TRBJ1-5	.	.	TRBV27
CATSREAGLARDTQYF	TGTGCCACCAGCAGAGAGGCAGGACTAGCTAGAGATACGCAGTATTTT	TRBJ2-3	TRBD2	once	TRBV15
CASSPGGGVAQETQYF	TGTGCCAGCAGCCCCGGAGGGGGAGTGGCGCAAGAGACCCAGTACTTC	TRBJ2-5	.	.	TRBV7-9
CATSRDLASRGSYEQYF	TGTGCCACCAGCAGAGATCTGGCGTCCCGGGGGTCCTACGAGCAGTACTTC	TRBJ2-7	.	.	TRBV15
CASSQQGDYGYTF	TGTGCCAGCTCACAACAGGGGGACTATGGCTACACCTTC	TRBJ1-2	TRBD1	.	TRBV18
CASATSGSSYNEQFF	TGTGCCAGCGCCACTAGCGGGAGCTCCTACAATGAGCAGTTCTTC	TRBJ2-1	TRBD2	.	TRBV6-5
CASSQVAGGPNTQYF	TGCGCCAGCAGCCAAGTCGCGGGGGGGCCAAATACGCAGTATTTT	TRBJ2-3	TRBD2	.	TRBV4-1
CASSARQGGSYGYTF	TGTGCCAGCAGTGCCCGACAGGGCGGGTCATATGGCTACACCTTC	TRBJ1-2	TRBD1	.	TRBV27
CASSSIDSRTDTQYF	TGCGCCAGCAGCTCCATCGATAGCCGCACAGATACGCAGTATTTT	TRBJ2-3	.	.	TRBV5-1
CASSSLAGFRDEQFF	TGTGCCAGCAGCTCCCTAGCGGGTTTCAGGGATGAGCAGTTCTTC	TRBJ2-1	TRBD2	.	TRBV5-4
CASSPGTLYNEQFF	TGTGCCAGCAGCCCTGGGACTTTATACAATGAGCAGTTCTTC	TRBJ2-1	.	.	TRBV7-2
CASSEARFSAFF	TGTGCCAGCAGTGAAGCGAGGTTTTCAGCTTTCTTT	TRBJ1-1	.	few	TRBV2
CASSLQGRDEQYF	TGTGCCAGCAGCTTACAGGGACGGGACGAGCAGTACTTC	TRBJ2-7	.	.	TRBV7-3
CSVVGTAGGRGETQYF	TGCAGCGTGGTCGGGACAGCGGGAGGGCGAGGAGAGACCCAGTACTTC	TRBJ2-5	TRBD2	.	TRBV29-1
CAVQPPTGELFF	TGTGCTGTCCAACCGCCCACCGGGGAGCTGTTTTTT	TRBJ2-2	.	once	TRBV6-5
CASSLQGSPYEQYF	TGTGCCAGCAGTCTACAGGGTTCTCCCTACGAGCAGTACTTC	TRBJ2-7	.	.	TRBV6-6